This entry is about one T cell receptor beta chain. The antigen remains unidentified. This record belongs to a study of blood T cells in healthy people across ages. Germline CDR1 reads DFQATT; CDR2 reads SNEGSKA (reference sequence). V was shortened by 2 bases and J by 3 bases, with 23 bases between the two germline ends. The CDR3 covers 18 residues. Per-sample PBMC isolation yielded at least 6.5 million cells. Primed by a sample-barcoded 5' primer and a J-beta primer mix, a second PCR proceeded for roughly 6 to 12 cycles. The authors tagged each cDNA molecule using a template-switch adaptor with 12 random nucleotides. Every individual sample yielded 2.5 million or more paired-end reads (each containing CDR3). TCRdb re-derived calls from the 5' RACE reads in MiXCR, one entry per CDR3 protein. The sample includes approximately 940,000 distinct CDR3 sequences, under 50% of them seen just once. General study points: Measured against age, TCR beta diversity per million T cells decreased in a roughly linear manner.

The V gene is TRBV20-1, the J gene TRBJ2-4, with D possibly matching TRBD1 (5 bases). The sequence derives from a young man in good health. The sequencing input was blood. For the CDR3, the DNA is TGCAGTGCTAGAAGGTCGGCAGGGATTGATCTGGTCAAAAACATTCAGTACTTC. Translating it yields CSARRSAGIDLVKNIQYF.